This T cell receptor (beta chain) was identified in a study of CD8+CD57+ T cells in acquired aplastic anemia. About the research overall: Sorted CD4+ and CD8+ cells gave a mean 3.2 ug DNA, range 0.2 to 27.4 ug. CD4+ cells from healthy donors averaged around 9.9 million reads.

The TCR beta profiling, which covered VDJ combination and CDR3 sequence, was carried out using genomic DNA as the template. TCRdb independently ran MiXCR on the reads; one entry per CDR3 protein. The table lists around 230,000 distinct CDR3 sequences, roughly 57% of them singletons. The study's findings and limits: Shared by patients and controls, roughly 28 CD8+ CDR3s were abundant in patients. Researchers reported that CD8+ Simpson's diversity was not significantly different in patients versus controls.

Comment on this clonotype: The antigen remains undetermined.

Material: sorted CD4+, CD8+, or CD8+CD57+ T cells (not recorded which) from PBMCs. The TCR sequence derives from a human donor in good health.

CDR3 nucleotides: TGTGCCAGCAGCCGCCGCGGGACAGGGGTTGCCGAATACGAGCAGTACTTC. Translated: CASSRRGTGVAEYEQYF. The rearrangement joins TRBV9 to TRBJ2-7; 10 bases are shared with TRBD1. V dropped 4 bases and J dropped 4; count of bases not matched to a gene: 14. Germline V CDR1 and CDR2: SGDLS, YYNGEE. The CDR3 covers 17 residues.